The 20 T cell receptor beta chains reported below all come from one sample, sequenced in a study of blood T cell repertoires in COVID-19. Assay used: immunoSEQ multiplex PCR; TCRdb lists only in-frame clones, some missing. The sample contains tens of thousands of clones, 80% to 90% of which appear only once. Specimen: peripheral blood. The receptors here all came from a woman aged 55-69 years with acute or convalescent COVID-19.

This sequence joins TRBV6-5 and TRBJ1-2; 8 nucleotides agree with TRBD1. From germline, CDR1 is MNHEY and CDR2 SVGAGI. The CDR3 sequence is 16 residues long. V gave up 0 bases and J gave up 10 bases; unmatched junction bases: 13. This CDR3 reads CASSYSSSPGTGDYTF. Written as DNA, the CDR3 is TGTGCCAGCAGTTACTCGAGTAGCCCCGGGACAGGAGACTACACCTTC.

The chain is built from TRBV2 and TRBJ2-1; 11 bases are shared with TRBD2. Per germline, CDR1 SNHLY and CDR2 FYNNEI. V lost 4 bases and J lost 9; bases outside the gene matches: 8. This CDR3 is 15 amino acids long. Here the CDR3 DNA reads TGTGCCAGCAGTGGGGTAGCGGGAGGGACAGGTGAGCAGTTCTTC. Encoded protein: CASSGVAGGTGEQFF.

A single count supports this clone. The chain links TRBV6-6 to TRBJ1-4, with TRBD1 identical over 7 bases. The V segment lost 9 bases and the J segment 4 bases; nucleotides outside the gene matches: 8. CDR1 and CDR2 (germline): MNHNY, SVGAGI (reference sequence). CDR3 length: 14 residues. This CDR3 reads CASQPGQRNEKLFF. CDR3 coding DNA: TGTGCCAGTCAACCGGGACAGCGTAATGAAAAACTGTTTTTT.

The rearrangement links TRBV10-1 to TRBJ1-5; D remains unclear. The V end was cut by 2 bases, the J end by 2 bases, with 13 bases between. The CDR3 has 16 residues. Per germline, CDR1 WNHNN and CDR2 SYGVQD (reference sequence). Written as DNA, the CDR3 is TGCGCCAGCAGTGAGGGCTGTGACTCTGGCAATCAGCCCCAGCATTTT. It is translated as CASSEGCDSGNQPQHF.

This clone was observed a handful of times. The chain joins TRBV28 to TRBJ1-6, with 9 bases aligning to TRBD1. This CDR3 is built from 15 residues. V dropped 9 bases and J dropped 14; count of bases not matched to a gene: 17. In germline, CDR1 is MDHEN, CDR2 SYDVKM. This CDR3 reads CASRPRGQGYRALHF. The CDR3 nucleotides are TGTGCCAGTCGGCCGAGGGGACAGGGTTATCGTGCCCTCCACTTT.

The chain recombines TRBV7-2 with TRBJ1-3, with 7 bases fitting TRBD1. V lost 5 bases to trimming and J lost 3 bases; unmatched junction nucleotides: 10. Germline CDR1 and CDR2: SGHTA and FQGNSA. This CDR3 comprises 16 residues. For the CDR3, the DNA is TGTGCCAGCAGCCGCCCCGGGACAGACTATGGAAACACCATATATTTT. Amino acid sequence: CASSRPGTDYGNTIYF.

The chain is built from TRBV5-1 and TRBJ2-7, with TRBD1 as a possible D gene (5 bases). Trimming cost V 0 bases and J 5 bases, with 15 bases left between them. The CDR3 runs to 15 residues. CDR1 and CDR2 from the germline V gene are SGHRS and YFSETQ. The CDR3 protein is CASSLGAGLLNEQYF. CDR3 DNA: TGCGCCAGCAGCTTGGGGGCAGGGCTGCTTAACGAGCAGTACTTC.

This rearrangement joins TRBV14 to TRBJ1-2; TRBD1 aligns across 7 bases. Trimming cost V 3 bases and J 9 bases; bases outside gene matches: 7. Germline lookup yields CDR1 SGHDN and CDR2 FVKESK. This CDR3 is 13 amino acids long. The chain's CDR3 is CASSQVQGVRYTF. The DNA of the CDR3 is TGTGCCAGCAGCCAGGTCCAGGGGGTACGCTACACCTTC. Looking up the rest from reference TRBV14 and TRBJ1-2 gives the full variable domain: EAGVTQFPSHSVIEKGQTVTLRCDPISGHDNLYWYRRVMGKEIKFLLHFVKESKQDESGMPNNRFLAERTGGTYSTLKVQPAELEDSGVYFCASSQVQGVRYTFGSGTRLTVV.

The genes are TRBV5-4 and TRBJ1-2; no definite D call. Trimming cost V 1 base and J 1 base, with 20 bases left between them. The germline CDR1 and CDR2 sequences are SGHNT and YYREEE (reference sequence). The CDR3 length is 18 residues. In DNA form, the CDR3 reads TGTGCCAGCAGCTTGTTTCGGGAAACTAATCTGTTTAACTATGGCTACACCTTC. This sequence encodes CASSLFRETNLFNYGYTF.

V is TRBV30 and J is TRBJ1-6; the D is unclear. V was shortened by 7 bases and J by 0 bases, with 13 bases between the two germline ends. Germline-derived CDR1 and CDR2 are GTSNPN and SVGIG (reference sequence). This CDR3 is built from 15 residues. As DNA, the CDR3 is TGTGCCTCCAAGACATCCGTCTCCTATAATTCACCCCTCCACTTT. Amino acid sequence: CASKTSVSYNSPLHF.

This clone was counted a single time. The rearrangement uses TRBV7-8 and TRBJ1-2, with D unresolved. The CDR3 is 14 amino acids. Germline lookup yields CDR1 SGHVS and CDR2 FQNEAQ. With 0 bases removed from V and 2 bases from J, the gap between germline ends came to 7 bases. In DNA form, the CDR3 reads TGTGCCAGCAGCTTAGCCCCGAGAAACTATGGCTACACCTTC. The encoded protein is CASSLAPRNYGYTF.

The rearrangement joins TRBV6-5 to TRBJ1-4; TRBD1 matches at 10 bases. CDR1 MNHEY and CDR2 SVGAGI come from the germline V gene. V lost 6 bases and J lost 6; bases outside the gene matches: 7. This CDR3 comprises 15 residues. The CDR3 DNA follows: TGTGCCAGCAGACGGTCCGGGACAGGGGATGAAAAACTGTTTTTT. Protein: CASRRSGTGDEKLFF.

This clone was counted once. V gene TRBV19 combines with J gene TRBJ1-2; D ambiguous. Germline V lookup: CDR1 LNHDA, CDR2 SQIVND (reference sequence). V was trimmed by 3 bases and J by 4 bases, leaving 9 bases between them. This CDR3 comprises 13 residues. The CDR3, as DNA: TGTGCCAGTAGTATGGCGGAGGGCTATGGCTACACCTTC. This sequence encodes CASSMAEGYGYTF. Drawing the rest from reference TRBV19 and TRBJ1-2, the complete variable domain is DGGITQSPKYLFRKEGQNVTLSCEQNLNHDAMYWYRQDPGQGLRLIYYSQIVNDFQKGDIAEGYSVSREKKESFPLTVTSAQKNPTAFYLCASSMAEGYGYTFGSGTRLTVV.

The gene calls are TRBV3-1 (or the pseudogene TRBV3-2) and TRBJ1-1; 7 bases map to TRBD1. J lost 0 bases, V lost 2 bases, and 6 bases had no gene match. Germline V gene sequence: CDR1 LGHDT, CDR2 YNNKEL (reference sequence). The CDR3 is 16 residues long. Here the CDR3 DNA reads TGTGCCAGCAGCCAAACGGGGACAGCCCTGAACACTGAAGCTTTCTTT. Translated, it gives CASSQTGTALNTEAFF.

This rearrangement joins TRBV13 to TRBJ1-6; 8 nucleotides match TRBD1. The germline gives CDR1 PRHDT, CDR2 FYEKMQ (reference sequence). The V segment lost 5 bases and the J segment 9 bases; nucleotides outside the gene matches: 6. This CDR3 is built from 14 residues. CDR3 sequence: CASSPRGQGSPLHF. The CDR3 DNA is TGTGCCAGCAGCCCCAGGGGGCAGGGTTCACCCCTCCACTTT.

J is TRBJ2-5 and V is TRBV5-1; 8 nucleotides agree with TRBD2. Unmatched junction bases numbered 8, after V lost 2 bases and J lost 5 bases. The germline V gene encodes CDR1 SGHRS and CDR2 YFSETQ. This CDR3 has 15 residues. CDR3 sequence reads: CASSFGIAGLETQYF. As DNA, the CDR3 is TGCGCCAGCAGCTTCGGAATAGCGGGACTTGAGACCCAGTACTTC.

V gene TRBV27 combines with J gene TRBJ1-2; a possible D gene is TRBD1 (5 bases). The germline V and J ends were trimmed by 5 bases and 4 bases, with 11 bases remaining between them. The CDR3 has 13 amino acids. Germline CDR1 and CDR2: MNHEY and SMNVEV (reference sequence). CDR3 in amino acids: CASSGGEFYGYTF. Here the CDR3 DNA reads TGTGCCAGCAGTGGGGGGGAGTTCTATGGCTACACCTTC.

This sequence joins TRBV21-1 and TRBJ1-1; the table gives TRBD1 as D, unverified against the DNA. TRBV21-1 is a documented pseudogene. The CDR3 spans 20 residues. The CDR3 DNA sequence: TGTGCCAGCAGCAATGCGGGGAACATACCGTGGCCAGACAGGGTACCTGAAGCTTTCTTT. This translates into CASSNAGNIPWPDRVPEAFF.

The V gene is TRBV19, the J gene TRBJ1-2, with 7 bases aligning to TRBD1. Per the germline V gene, CDR1 is LNHDA and CDR2 is SQIVND (reference sequence). The CDR3 runs 13 residues. V lost 2 bases and J lost 3; bases outside the gene matches: 0. The CDR3 here is CASSIQGDYGYTF. The CDR3 region has the DNA TGTGCCAGTAGTATACAGGGGGACTATGGCTACACCTTC.

The J gene is TRBJ1-5, the V gene TRBV12-3 or TRBV12-4; D possibly corresponds to TRBD1 (5 bases). Trimming removed 3 bases at V and 6 bases at J, with 9 bases between. This CDR3 is 13 amino acids long. In DNA, the CDR3 is TGTGCCAGCAGTTTCGCCGGGGGTCAGCCCCAGCATTTT. It is translated as CASSFAGGQPQHF.